This TCR beta chain was sequenced for a study of shared clonotypes between healthy human individuals (dated by TCRdb to 2018 to 2021). About the investigation overall: The cohort comprised a couple of women and a few men aged 18 to 49 years. For each donor, CD4 naive and CD4 memory were each run on three plates, CD8 naive on two plates, and CD8 memory on one plate. Blood TCR repertoires of four to six healthy adults were deeply sequenced to estimate repertoire size and the extent of clonotype sharing between individuals. Different laboratories and diverse techniques were used to prepare libraries and sequence TCR repertoires, to increase sequencing depth and limit assay-specific biases. Each donor's leukapheresis produced roughly between roughly 0.85 and 10 billion PBMCs. Broader findings and caveats from the paper: Incomplete sequencing was indicated by rarefaction of sorted-subset datasets, despite the large sequencing depth. Because the study included a small number of donors, the genetic and exposure-history diversity represented was limited. Pairwise subsampling indicated that sequencing depth was expected to affect the degree of clonotype sharing among donors. Larger estimated clonotype richness was generally found for naive subsets than for memory subsets. When four donors were compared, the shared fraction of clonotypes was 5% to 6.5% for naive CD4, around 3.5% for naive CD8, 2% to 2.5% for memory CD4, and around 0.37% for memory CD8. Compared with non-shared clonotypes, the clonotypes found in all four sorted-subset donors had higher generation probabilities. Sampling was restricted to blood, and TCR repertoires in tissue are likely to differ from TCR repertoires in blood.

Based on the germline V gene (reference sequence), the CDR1 and CDR2 sequences are SEHNR and FQNEAQ. Spanning cysteine to phenylalanine, the CDR3 consists of 15 amino acids. Solely the CDR3 DNA is kept, with 45 bases framed from the first base. The V end gives up 4 bases and the J end 4 bases, leaving 9 bases in the junction not matched to a gene. About this clone: Its antigen has not been determined. No much larger clonotype is one base removed from it; base qualities were not supplied.

Donors were healthy HIV-negative adults with no recently reported acute infections or vaccinations. Every donor was a Caucasian adult residing in Nashville, Tennessee, USA. CD8 memory samples consisted of magnetically selected CD45RO+ cells combined with CCR7-negative CD45RA+ effector memory (TemRA) cells. After blood collection by leukapheresis, PBMCs were isolated using Ficoll-Histopaque density gradient centrifugation and then cryopreserved in the vapor phase of liquid nitrogen. Purity and quantity of every magnetically sorted T cell population were checked by analytical flow cytometry. From each sorted fraction, genomic DNA was isolated and quantified by UV absorbance on a Nanodrop 2000c. Using the deep immunoSEQ assay, multiplex PCR amplified TCR CDR3 regions from genomic DNA. For each cell subset, the extracted genomic DNA was distributed evenly across all wells of several immunoSEQ 96-well plates, and each plate served as one replicate. Each replicate PCR for sorted subsets received approximately 220 ng genomic DNA, equal to 30,000 or so T cell genomes. The purified libraries were quantified using a Qubit 3.0 fluorometer, sized with a Bioanalyzer 2100, and then quantified again using the KAPA Library Quantification kit. A separate single-read 150-cycle Illumina NextSeq 550 flow cell was used to sequence each immunoSEQ 96-well plate. The authors processed their data as follows. Because the immunoSEQ output included only junctional sequences and no quality scores, the filtering could not be the same as the filtering used for full-length reads. Sequences were annotated with PyIR, a Python wrapper for IgBLAST v1.9, and V/J genes and CDR3 were assigned using IMGT germline references. Reads with weak V/J assignments (E-value above 1e-6), missing CDR3, stop codons, out-of-frame junctions, or ambiguous translated residues were removed. A V3J clonotype was defined by an identical inferred V gene, J gene, and CDR3 amino acid sequence. Percentage overlap between repertoires was computed as shared unique clonotypes divided by the size of the smaller repertoire. Three approaches were used to assess repertoire richness: RTK rarefaction, the Chao1 estimator, and Recon v2.1 estimates of unobserved clonotypes. Generation probabilities for all TCRbeta clonotypes obtained by the gDNA method from a handful of donors were computed using OLGA. This immuneACCESS table, as held by TCRdb, lists in-frame sequences with V and J called but not all clones. Of the missing ones, under half trace to an unresolved V gene in checked studies; the others have no known cause. From that table come the V and J calls and clone size; the DNA was used to work out D and trimming. For this sample the table gives roughly 720,000 clones, of which about 90% were detected only once. Approximately 35% of the sample rests with the top ten.

The rearranged chain carries TRBV7-9 and TRBJ2-7, with 8 central nucleotides matching TRBD1. Input material: memory CD8+ T cells from PBMCs. According to the study, the label for this sample's cell subset or site signals: CD45RO+ cells pooled with CCR7-negative TemRA cells. This sequence originates from a man in his late teens or twenties in good health. Some clones in this sample may be carry-over from other donors' samples. DNA sequence: TGTGCCAGCAGCTCAGGGGGCTCCCGACATTACGAGCAGTACTTC. This translates into CASSSGGSRHYEQYF.